Shown below are 5 T cell receptor beta chains from a single sample sequenced in a study of blood T cell repertoires in COVID-19 (dated by TCRdb to the early 2020s). The library was obtained by the immunoSEQ multiplex PCR assay. This is the immuneACCESS table as TCRdb keeps it, with only in-frame sequences that have V and J called. A part of the clones is gone; compared with another copy, unresolved V genes explain less than half, and the rest is unexplained. The sample data list around 200,000 clones, and around 84% of these were observed just once. The ten most abundant clones make up more than 14% of the sample. Sequencing was performed on peripheral blood. The receptor source for this set is a woman in her seventies with COVID-19, enrolled during active disease.

The chain is built from TRBV4-1 and TRBJ1-1; D gene ambiguous. CDR3 length equals 15 residues. Trimming left V 0 bases short and J 11 bases short, with 19 bases between. The germline V gene encodes CDR1 MGHRA and CDR2 YSYEKL. The DNA of the CDR3 is TGCGCCAGCAGCCAAGAGAATAGTGCCCCCTCCATTGCTTTCTTT. Translating gives CASSQENSAPSIAFF.

The J gene is TRBJ1-6, the V gene TRBV30; the match to TRBD1 covers 10 bases. V was clipped by 8 bases and J by 6 bases; unmatched bases: 4. CDR3 length: 13 amino acids. The germline gives CDR1 GTSNPN, CDR2 SVGIG (reference sequence). The DNA of the CDR3 is TGTGCCGAGGGACAGGGGCTTAATTCACCCCTCCACTTT. It yields the protein CAEGQGLNSPLHF.

The chain combines TRBV29-1 with TRBJ1-2; D possibly corresponds to TRBD1 (5 bases). Per germline, CDR1 SQVTM and CDR2 ANQGSEA. The CDR3 is 13 amino acids. The ends were cut back, 4 bases at V and 2 bases at J, with 11 bases in the middle. The CDR3 coding sequence is TGCAGCGTTGGCAGGGTCTCAAACTATGGCTACACCTTC. Translating it yields CSVGRVSNYGYTF. Variable domain in full (rest from reference TRBV29-1 and TRBJ1-2): SAVISQKPSRDICQRGTSLTIQCQVDSQVTMMFWYRQQPGQSLTLIATANQGSEATYESGFVIDKFPISRPNLTFSTLTVSNMSPEDSSIYLCSVGRVSNYGYTFGSGTRLTVV.

The chain recombines TRBV19 with TRBJ2-1, with TRBD1 matching over 9 bases. Germline V CDR1 and CDR2: LNHDA, SQIVND (reference sequence). Trimming at V came to 8 bases and at J to 7 bases, leaving 12 bases not matched to a gene. The CDR3 has 15 residues. This CDR3 reads CASSATGGAQNEQFF. Here the CDR3 DNA reads TGTGCCAGTTCCGCAACAGGGGGCGCGCAGAATGAGCAGTTCTTC. The variable domain in full, with the rest retrieved from reference TRBV19 and TRBJ2-1, is DGGITQSPKYLFRKEGQNVTLSCEQNLNHDAMYWYRQDPGQGLRLIYYSQIVNDFQKGDIAEGYSVSREKKESFPLTVTSAQKNPTAFYLCASSATGGAQNEQFFGPGTRLTVL.

The rearrangement links TRBV10-2 to TRBJ2-2, with 10 bases lining up with TRBD1. After removal of 8 bases from V and 4 bases from J, the junction contained 10 bases not matched to a gene. CDR3 length equals 16 residues. From germline, CDR1 is WSHSY and CDR2 SAAADI. Here the CDR3 reads CASGRYGTGVTGELFF. Here the CDR3 DNA reads TGCGCCAGCGGACGATACGGGACAGGGGTCACCGGGGAGCTGTTTTTT.